The 30 T cell receptor beta chains below were found in one sample sequenced in a study of CD4 T cells in relation to SARS-CoV-2 and coronaviruses. TCRdb's table, derived via immunoSEQ multiplex PCR, lists solely in-frame clones and lacks some. The sample includes under 25,000 clones, 76% of them seen just once. The unexposed donors gave CD4+ T cells in about 2010-2019, prior to COVID-19. After roughly 9 days of culture, CD4+ T cells were isolated. Antigens for these TCRs are unknown. The material sequenced was CD4+ T cells from PBMCs, cultured in vitro. Receptors originate from a human donor in good health.

The chain joins TRBV11-2 to TRBJ2-2; unclear D gene. CDR1 is SGHAT, CDR2 FQNNGV, per germline. This CDR3 comprises 13 residues. V lost 5 bases and J lost 4, with 8 bases in between. As DNA, the CDR3 is TGTGCCAGCAGCCGTTCGGGCACCGGGGAGCTGTTTTTT. This gives the protein CASSRSGTGELFF.

Details on this clone: The junction departs from the called germline gene at one end, perhaps through a read error. CDR3 sequence (DNA): TGTGCCAGCAGTTTAGCGGGAGGAGGGACGCAGTATTTT. Residues: CASSLAGGGTQYF. The chain joins TRBV11-2 to TRBJ2-3, with 10 bases fitting TRBD2. Germline V gene lookup returns CDR1 SGHAT and CDR2 FQNNGV. This CDR3 spans 13 amino acids.

The chain combines TRBV7-2 with TRBJ2-5; 15 bases line up with TRBD2. Germline loops: CDR1 SGHTA, CDR2 FQGNSA. CDR3 length: 16 residues. Trimming cost V 5 bases and J 4 bases; bases outside gene matches: 5. CDR3 in amino acids: CASSPGLAGGGETQYF. CDR3 nucleotide sequence: TGTGCCAGCAGCCCCGGACTAGCGGGGGGGGGAGAGACCCAGTACTTC.

The V call is TRBV10-1, the J call TRBJ1-1, with D perhaps TRBD1 (5 bases). CDR1 and CDR2 from the germline V gene are WNHNN and SYGVQD (reference sequence). V was pared by 6 bases and J by 3 bases, with 17 bases between. This CDR3 is built from 15 residues. DNA of the CDR3: TGCGCCAGCAGCCCCGGGGGGATGGGCGACACTGAAGCTTTCTTT. This codes for CASSPGGMGDTEAFF.

This clone was picked up one time. The chain carries TRBV7-7 and TRBJ2-5; perhaps TRBD1 as D (6 bases). CDR1 and CDR2 from the germline V gene are SSHAT and FNYEAQ (reference sequence). Trimming shortened V by 3 bases and J by 1 base, and 9 bases separated the two germline ends. This CDR3 is 14 amino acids long. The CDR3 DNA reads as TGTGCCAGCAGCTTCACAGGGCGCCAAGAGACCCAGTACTTC. Its translation is CASSFTGRQETQYF.

The gene calls are TRBV19 and TRBJ1-2; D remains ambiguous. CDR1 LNHDA and CDR2 SQIVND come from the germline V gene (reference sequence). This CDR3 contains 13 residues. V was clipped by 7 bases and J by 6 bases, with 15 bases between them. The CDR3: CASTDDGRDGYTF. For the CDR3, the DNA is TGTGCCAGTACCGACGACGGGAGGGATGGCTACACCTTC.

The chain uses TRBV6-2 or TRBV6-3 and TRBJ1-2; D might be TRBD1 (5 bases). The V end lost 5 bases, the J end lost 2 bases, and 9 bases lay between the germline ends. Germline CDR1 is MNHEY and CDR2 is SVGEGT. The CDR3 is 13 residues long. The CDR3 reads CASSRDGNYGYTF. Here the CDR3 DNA reads TGTGCCAGCAGTCGGGACGGCAACTATGGCTACACCTTC.

The V call is TRBV2, the J call TRBJ1-1; the match to TRBD1 covers 9 bases. Losses at the gene ends were 6 bases for V and 2 bases for J; bases not matched to a gene: 16. Germline V gene data show CDR1 as SNHLY and CDR2 as FYNNEI. The CDR3 is made up of 18 amino acids. This CDR3 reads CASSPRPGQGFVNTEAFF. The DNA for the CDR3 is TGTGCCAGCAGCCCTCGTCCGGGACAGGGATTTGTAAACACTGAAGCTTTCTTT. The full variable domain, its missing parts supplied by reference TRBV2 and TRBJ1-1, is EPEVTQTPSHQVTQMGQEVILRCVPISNHLYFYWYRQILGQKVEFLVSFYNNEISEKSEIFDDQFSVERPDGSNFTLKIRSTKLEDSAMYFCASSPRPGQGFVNTEAFFGQGTRLTVV.

This clone was detected only a few times. In nucleotides, the CDR3 is TGTGCCAGCAGTGAGGGGGGTCATCAGCCCCAGCATTTT. Its protein product is CASSEGGHQPQHF. J is TRBJ1-5 and V is TRBV2; TRBD1 might be the D (5 bases). CDR3 length: 13 residues. V was pared by 3 bases and J by 5 bases, with 8 bases between. Per the germline V gene, CDR1 is SNHLY and CDR2 is FYNNEI.

This clone was seen once. CDR3 region: CASIASGAETQYF. In DNA form, the CDR3 reads TGTGCCAGTATTGCTAGCGGGGCGGAGACCCAGTACTTC. The chain joins TRBV19 to TRBJ2-5, with 9 bases lining up with TRBD2. Germline V gene data show CDR1 as LNHDA and CDR2 as SQIVND (reference sequence). This CDR3 spans 13 amino acids. V was clipped by 7 bases and J by 5 bases; unmatched bases: 5.

This chain uses TRBV6-5 with TRBJ1-6; no reliable D call. CDR1 is MNHEY, CDR2 SVGAGI, per germline. V lost 2 bases, J lost 6 bases, and 5 bases lay in between. This CDR3 comprises 13 residues. CDR3: CASSYNRNSPLHF. The DNA of the CDR3 is TGTGCCAGCAGTTACAATCGTAATTCACCCCTCCACTTT.

The chain has TRBV5-1 and TRBJ2-1, with a weak D call TRBD2 (7 bases). The V end lost 4 bases, the J end lost 6 bases, and 14 bases lay between the germline ends. Looked up from germline, CDR1 is SGHRS and CDR2 is YFSETQ. The length of the CDR3 is 14 residues. This CDR3 is CASSAGGPVNEQFF. The CDR3 region has the DNA TGCGCCAGCAGCGCCGGGGGGCCCGTCAATGAGCAGTTCTTC.

The chain combines TRBV5-4 with TRBJ2-7; D gene uncertain. In germline, CDR1 is SGHNT, CDR2 YYREEE (reference sequence). The CDR3 is 14 amino acids. Trimming took 1 base from V and 6 from J, leaving 14 bases between them. As DNA, the CDR3 is TGTGCCAGCAGCTTGTCGCTGAGGCCGGGCGAGCAGTACTTC. This translates into CASSLSLRPGEQYF.

This clone was found a few times. The chain links TRBV12-3 or TRBV12-4 to TRBJ2-5; D unresolved. This CDR3 comprises 13 residues. V was shortened by 4 bases and J by 5 bases, with 11 bases between the two germline ends. The CDR3 sequence is CASSSQYEETQYF. Here the CDR3 DNA reads TGTGCCAGCAGTTCCCAATATGAGGAGACCCAGTACTTC.

V gene TRBV19 combines with J gene TRBJ1-6; a weak D match, TRBD1 (6 bases). In germline, CDR1 is LNHDA, CDR2 SQIVND (reference sequence). This CDR3 comprises 13 residues. With 9 bases removed from V and 5 bases from J, the gap between germline ends came to 11 bases. CDR3 sequence (DNA): TGTGCCAGCCGACAGGTGGATAATTCACCCCTCCACTTT. Its protein product is CASRQVDNSPLHF.

V and J are TRBV6-2 or TRBV6-3 and TRBJ2-1, with D unclear. In germline, CDR1 is MNHEY, CDR2 SVGEGT. The CDR3 runs 12 residues. Trimming removed 2 bases at V and 7 bases at J, with 6 bases between. This CDR3 reads CASSYGENEQFF. CDR3 nucleotides: TGTGCCAGCAGTTACGGAGAGAATGAGCAGTTCTTC.

The rearrangement links TRBV5-4 to TRBJ2-5, with 7 nucleotides matching TRBD1. The trim removed 4 bases at V and 10 bases at J, leaving 16 bases unmatched. CDR1 is SGHNT, CDR2 YYREEE, per germline (reference sequence). The CDR3 covers 15 residues. The CDR3 nucleotides read TGTGCCAGCAGCAGTACCGGGACAGCCCTCGAGGGCCAGTACTTC. Its translation: CASSSTGTALEGQYF.

This rearrangement joins TRBV10-3 to TRBJ2-3; D is unresolved. The CDR3 is 15 amino acids. Trimming stripped 4 bases from V and 1 base from J, with 12 bases between. Per germline, CDR1 ENHRY and CDR2 SYGVKD. DNA of the CDR3: TGTGCCATCAGTGTATCGAGAGAGGGCACAGATACGCAGTATTTT. Residues: CAISVSREGTDTQYF.

The rearrangement uses TRBV3-1 (or the pseudogene TRBV3-2) and TRBJ2-7, with 7 bases identical to TRBD1. Germline lookup yields CDR1 LGHDT and CDR2 YNNKEL (reference sequence). This CDR3 is built from 18 residues. Losses at the gene ends were 3 bases for V and 0 bases for J; bases not matched to a gene: 14. The CDR3 spells CASSQGQRFNAPSYEQYF. The CDR3 nucleotides are TGTGCCAGCAGCCAGGGACAGCGTTTCAATGCTCCCTCCTACGAGCAGTACTTC.

The chain recombines TRBV12-3 or TRBV12-4 with TRBJ2-3; D remains unclear. Trimming took 8 bases from V and 4 from J, leaving 7 bases between them. This CDR3 region has 11 residues. CDR3 protein: CASARADTQYF. In nucleotides, the CDR3 is TGTGCCAGCGCGAGAGCAGATACGCAGTATTTT.

CDR3 loop: CASSEARVNTGELFF. The DNA of the CDR3 is TGTGCCAGCAGTGAAGCGCGGGTAAACACCGGGGAGCTGTTTTTT. The chain recombines TRBV2 with TRBJ2-2; a possible D gene is TRBD2 (5 bases). Trimming removed 0 bases from V and 2 bases from J, with 7 bases in between. The CDR3 runs to 15 residues. The V gene's germline CDR1 is SNHLY and CDR2 FYNNEI.

The V gene is TRBV11-2, the J gene TRBJ2-2, with TRBD2 matching 10 bases. Germline-derived CDR1 and CDR2 are SGHAT and FQNNGV. This CDR3 is built from 15 residues. V gave up 2 bases and J gave up 4 bases; unmatched junction bases: 1. DNA of the CDR3: TGTGCCAGCAGCTTACAGCGGGAGGGCACCGGGGAGCTGTTTTTT. Its translation: CASSLQREGTGELFF.

The gene calls are TRBV6-6 and TRBJ1-5; D call uncertain. This CDR3 spans 16 amino acids. With 6 bases removed from V and 2 bases from J, the gap between germline ends came to 17 bases. The germline CDR1 and CDR2 sequences are MNHNY and SVGAGI (reference sequence). In DNA form, the CDR3 reads TGTGCCAGCAGACCCGGTCAGGAGGGAGGCAATCAGCCCCAGCATTTT. The encoded protein is CASRPGQEGGNQPQHF.

V is TRBV9 and J is TRBJ2-5, with TRBD1 matching 8 bases. The junction had 6 bases not matched to a gene; V was cut back by 4 bases and J by 4 bases. This CDR3 has 14 amino acids. Germline CDR1 is SGDLS and CDR2 is YYNGEE. The CDR3 DNA sequence: TGTGCCAGCAGCTCCGGACAGGGAGGAGAGACCCAGTACTTC. As protein: CASSSGQGGETQYF.

This rearrangement joins TRBV6-5 to TRBJ1-2; no reliable D call. The germline V and J ends were trimmed by 2 bases and 7 bases, with 14 bases remaining between them. CDR3 length equals 14 residues. Germline loops: CDR1 MNHEY, CDR2 SVGAGI. The CDR3 here is CASSYGGSAGGYTF. The CDR3 DNA is TGTGCCAGCAGTTACGGCGGGTCAGCCGGTGGCTACACCTTC.

The chain carries TRBV19 and TRBJ2-2; maybe TRBD1 (6 bases). Trimming cost V 6 bases and J 6 bases, with 11 bases left between them. CDR1 and CDR2 (germline): LNHDA, SQIVND (reference sequence). The CDR3 consists of 13 residues. The CDR3 sequence: CASRPTGPGELFF. CDR3 DNA sequence: TGTGCCAGTAGGCCCACAGGGCCCGGGGAGCTGTTTTTT. The complete variable domain, with remaining parts taken from reference TRBV19 and TRBJ2-2, reads DGGITQSPKYLFRKEGQNVTLSCEQNLNHDAMYWYRQDPGQGLRLIYYSQIVNDFQKGDIAEGYSVSREKKESFPLTVTSAQKNPTAFYLCASRPTGPGELFFGEGSRLTVL.

The chain uses TRBV3-1 (or the pseudogene TRBV3-2) and TRBJ2-3; D is unclear. Per germline, CDR1 LGHDT and CDR2 YNNKEL (reference sequence). The CDR3 is 13 residues long. V lost 2 bases and J lost 8, with 11 bases in between. CDR3 DNA: TGTGCCAGCAGCCAATACGAGGCAGGTACGCAGTATTTT. It codes for CASSQYEAGTQYF.

The chain is built from TRBV5-6 and TRBJ1-2, with D possibly TRBD1 on 5 matching bases. The CDR3 consists of 13 residues. Trimming shortened V by 4 bases and J by 4 bases, and 11 bases separated the two germline ends. CDR1 and CDR2 from the germline V gene are SGHDT and YYEEEE. The DNA of the CDR3 is TGTGCCAGCAGCCGGGACGTCACCTATGGCTACACCTTC. Translation gives CASSRDVTYGYTF.

The chain couples TRBV11-3 to TRBJ2-1, with 13 bases fitting TRBD2. This CDR3 has 17 residues. CDR1 and CDR2 (germline): SGHNT, YENEEA. With V trimmed by 1 base and J by 9 bases, 9 bases remained unmatched. CDR3 sequence: CASSLGPGLAGIGEQFF. CDR3 in DNA: TGTGCCAGCAGCTTAGGGCCGGGACTAGCGGGGATTGGTGAGCAGTTCTTC.

The chain carries TRBV6-5 and TRBJ2-7, with TRBD2 as a possible D gene (6 bases). The CDR3 totals 13 residues. Germline V gives CDR1 MNHEY, CDR2 SVGAGI. The germline V and J ends were trimmed by 4 bases and 3 bases, with 10 bases remaining between them. Here the CDR3 reads CASSSGTRYEQYF. The CDR3 region has the DNA TGTGCCAGCAGTTCCGGGACTCGCTACGAGCAGTACTTC.